This TCR beta chain is drawn from a study of PD-1 blockade in classical Hodgkin lymphoma. Findings and limits, study-wide: CD4+ but not CD8+ TCR diversity rose significantly by C4D1. Lower baseline TCR diversity marked trial partial responders and progressors.

The assay was immunoSEQ multiplex PCR, and TCRdb's table has in-frame clones only and misses some. Of almost 100,000 clones in the sample, roughly 89% were seen once. All the patients suffered relapse after autologous stem cell transplantation, and brentuximab vedotin exposure differed. About this clone itself: The antigen remains unidentified. Mismatch with germline at one junction end may stem from a read error.

The clonotype comes from a human donor with classical Hodgkin lymphoma. Sequencing was performed on peripheral blood mononuclear cells (PBMCs), taken at baseline.

CDR3 in amino acids: CASSDTGTSRHF. CDR3 sequence (DNA): TGTGCCAGCAGCGATACCGGGACTAGCCGCCATTTT. The gene calls are TRBV7-6 and TRBJ2-3, with 9 bases identical to TRBD2. The CDR3 totals 12 residues. CDR1 SGHVS and CDR2 FNYEAQ come from the germline V gene.